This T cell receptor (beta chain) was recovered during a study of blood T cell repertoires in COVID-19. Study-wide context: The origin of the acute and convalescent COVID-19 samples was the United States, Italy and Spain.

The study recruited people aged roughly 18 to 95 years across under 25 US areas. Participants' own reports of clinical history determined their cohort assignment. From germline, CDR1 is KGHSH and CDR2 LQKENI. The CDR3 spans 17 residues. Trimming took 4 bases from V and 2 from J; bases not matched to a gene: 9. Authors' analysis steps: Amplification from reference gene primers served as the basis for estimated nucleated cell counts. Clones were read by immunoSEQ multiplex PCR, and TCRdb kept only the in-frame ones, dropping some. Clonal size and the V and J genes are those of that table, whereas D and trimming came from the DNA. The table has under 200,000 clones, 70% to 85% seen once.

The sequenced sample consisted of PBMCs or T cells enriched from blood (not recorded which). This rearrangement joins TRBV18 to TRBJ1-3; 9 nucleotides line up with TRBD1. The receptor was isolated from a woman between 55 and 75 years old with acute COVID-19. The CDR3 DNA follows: TGTGCCAGCTCACTCTCATTACAGGGGGCGACTGGAAACACCATATATTTT. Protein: CASSLSLQGATGNTIYF.